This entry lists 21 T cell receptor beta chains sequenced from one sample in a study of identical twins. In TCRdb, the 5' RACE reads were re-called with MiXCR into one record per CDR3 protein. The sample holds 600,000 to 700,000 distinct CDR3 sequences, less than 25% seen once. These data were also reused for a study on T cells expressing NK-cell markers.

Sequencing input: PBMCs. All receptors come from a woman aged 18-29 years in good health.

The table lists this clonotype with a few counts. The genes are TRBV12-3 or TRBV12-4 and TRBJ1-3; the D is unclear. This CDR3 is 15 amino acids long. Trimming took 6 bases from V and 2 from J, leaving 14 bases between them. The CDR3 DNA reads TGTGCCAGCAGCTACACACCCGGGGCTGGAAACACCATATATTTT. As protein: CASSYTPGAGNTIYF.

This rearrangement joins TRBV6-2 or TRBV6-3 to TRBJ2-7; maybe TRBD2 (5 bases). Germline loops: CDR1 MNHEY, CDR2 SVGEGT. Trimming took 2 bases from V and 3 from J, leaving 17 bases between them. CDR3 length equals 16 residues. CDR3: CASSYPLDYHIYEQYF. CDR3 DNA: TGTGCCAGCAGTTACCCTCTAGACTACCATATCTACGAGCAGTACTTC.

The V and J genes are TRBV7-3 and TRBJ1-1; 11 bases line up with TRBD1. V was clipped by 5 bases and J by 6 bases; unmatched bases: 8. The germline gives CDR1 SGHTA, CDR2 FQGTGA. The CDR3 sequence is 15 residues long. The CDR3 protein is CASSLQPGQGAEAFF. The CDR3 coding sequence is TGTGCCAGCAGCCTCCAACCGGGACAGGGGGCTGAAGCTTTCTTT.

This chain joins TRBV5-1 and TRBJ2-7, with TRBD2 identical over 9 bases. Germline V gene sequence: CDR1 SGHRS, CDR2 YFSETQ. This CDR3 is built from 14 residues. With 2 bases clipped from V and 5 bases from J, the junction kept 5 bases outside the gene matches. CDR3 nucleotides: TGCGCCAGCAGCTTTCAGCGGGGGGACGACGAGCAGTACTTC. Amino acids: CASSFQRGDDEQYF.

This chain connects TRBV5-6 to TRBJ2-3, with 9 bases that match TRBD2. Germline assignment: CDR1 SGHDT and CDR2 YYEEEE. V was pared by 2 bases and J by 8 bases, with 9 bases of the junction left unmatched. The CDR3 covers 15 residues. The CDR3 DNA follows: TGTGCCAGCAGCTTAGGCGGGAGGGAGGTCGCTACGCAGTATTTT. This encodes CASSLGGREVATQYF.

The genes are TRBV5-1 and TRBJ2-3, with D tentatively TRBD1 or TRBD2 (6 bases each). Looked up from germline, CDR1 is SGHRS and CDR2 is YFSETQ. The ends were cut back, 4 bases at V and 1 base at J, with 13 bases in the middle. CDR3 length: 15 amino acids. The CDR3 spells CASSAGGAGTDTQYF. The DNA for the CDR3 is TGCGCCAGCAGCGCCGGGGGCGCTGGCACAGATACGCAGTATTTT.

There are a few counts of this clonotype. CDR3 region: CASSLGRTGSSGELFF. The DNA for the CDR3 is TGTGCCAGCAGTTTAGGAAGGACAGGGAGTTCCGGGGAGCTGTTTTTT. V is TRBV27 and J is TRBJ2-2; TRBD1 matches 8 bases. The CDR3 spans 16 residues. Germline V CDR1 and CDR2: MNHEY, SMNVEV (reference sequence). V was pared by 2 bases and J by 6 bases, with 8 bases of the junction left unmatched.

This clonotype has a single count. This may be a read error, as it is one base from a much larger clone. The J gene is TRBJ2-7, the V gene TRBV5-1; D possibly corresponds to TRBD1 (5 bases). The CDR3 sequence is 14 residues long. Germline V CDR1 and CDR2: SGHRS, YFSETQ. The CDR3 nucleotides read TGCGCCAGCAGCTTGAATACAGGCTCCTACAAGCAGTACTTC. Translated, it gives CASSLNTGSYKQYF.

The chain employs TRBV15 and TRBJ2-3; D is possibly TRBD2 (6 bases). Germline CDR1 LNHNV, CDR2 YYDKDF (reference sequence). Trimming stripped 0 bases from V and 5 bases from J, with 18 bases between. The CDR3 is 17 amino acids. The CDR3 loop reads CATSRDGPGGAGDTQYF. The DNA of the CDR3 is TGTGCCACCAGCAGAGATGGTCCGGGCGGGGCGGGAGATACGCAGTATTTT.

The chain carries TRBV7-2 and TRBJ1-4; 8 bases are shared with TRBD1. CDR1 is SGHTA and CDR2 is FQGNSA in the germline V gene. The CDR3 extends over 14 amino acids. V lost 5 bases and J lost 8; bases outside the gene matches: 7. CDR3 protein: CASSSRDRPEKLFF. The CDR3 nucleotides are TGTGCCAGCAGCAGCCGGGACAGGCCAGAAAAACTGTTTTTT.

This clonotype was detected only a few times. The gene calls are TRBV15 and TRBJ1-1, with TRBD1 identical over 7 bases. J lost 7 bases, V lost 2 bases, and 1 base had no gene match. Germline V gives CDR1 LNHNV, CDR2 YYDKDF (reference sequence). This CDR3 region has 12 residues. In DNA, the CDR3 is TGTGCCACCAGCAGATGGGACAGTGAAGCTTTCTTT. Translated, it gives CATSRWDSEAFF.

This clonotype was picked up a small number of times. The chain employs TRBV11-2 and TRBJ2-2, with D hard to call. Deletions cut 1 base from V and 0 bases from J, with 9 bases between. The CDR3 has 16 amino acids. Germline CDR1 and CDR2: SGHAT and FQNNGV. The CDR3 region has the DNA TGTGCCAGCAGCTTAGGGGGATATACGAACACCGGGGAGCTGTTTTTT. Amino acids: CASSLGGYTNTGELFF.

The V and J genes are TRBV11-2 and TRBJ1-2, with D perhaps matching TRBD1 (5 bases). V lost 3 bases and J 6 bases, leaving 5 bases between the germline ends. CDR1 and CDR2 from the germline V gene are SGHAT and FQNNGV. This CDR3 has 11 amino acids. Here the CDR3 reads CASSFRDGYTF. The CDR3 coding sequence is TGTGCCAGCAGCTTCAGGGATGGCTACACCTTC. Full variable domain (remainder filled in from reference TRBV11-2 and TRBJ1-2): EAGVAQSPRYKIIEKRQSVAFWCNPISGHATLYWYQQILGQGPKLLIQFQNNGVVDDSQLPKDRFSAERLKGVDSTLKIQPAKLEDSAVYLCASSFRDGYTFGSGTRLTVV.

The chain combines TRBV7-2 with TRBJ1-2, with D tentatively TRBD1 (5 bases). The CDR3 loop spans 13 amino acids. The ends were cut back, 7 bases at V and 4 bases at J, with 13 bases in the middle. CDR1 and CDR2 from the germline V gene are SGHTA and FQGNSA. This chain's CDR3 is CASTKEGLYGYTF. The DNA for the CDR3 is TGTGCCAGCACAAAGGAGGGACTCTATGGCTACACCTTC.

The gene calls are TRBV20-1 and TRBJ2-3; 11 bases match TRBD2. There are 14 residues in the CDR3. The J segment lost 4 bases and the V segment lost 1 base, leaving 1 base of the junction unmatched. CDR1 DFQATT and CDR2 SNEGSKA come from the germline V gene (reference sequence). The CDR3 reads CSARALAGADTQYF. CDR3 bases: TGCAGTGCTAGAGCACTAGCGGGAGCAGATACGCAGTATTTT.

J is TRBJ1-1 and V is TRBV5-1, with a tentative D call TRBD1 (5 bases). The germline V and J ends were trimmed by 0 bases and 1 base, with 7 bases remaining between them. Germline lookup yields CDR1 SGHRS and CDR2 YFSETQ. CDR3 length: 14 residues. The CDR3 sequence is CASSLEQANTEAFF. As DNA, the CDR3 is TGCGCCAGCAGCTTGGAACAGGCGAACACTGAAGCTTTCTTT.

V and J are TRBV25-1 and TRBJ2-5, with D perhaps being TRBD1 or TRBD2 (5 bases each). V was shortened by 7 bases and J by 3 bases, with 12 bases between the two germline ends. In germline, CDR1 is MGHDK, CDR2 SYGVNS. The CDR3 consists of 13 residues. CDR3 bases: TGTGCCAGCACGAGGGACCTTGAAGAGACCCAGTACTTC. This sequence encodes CASTRDLEETQYF.

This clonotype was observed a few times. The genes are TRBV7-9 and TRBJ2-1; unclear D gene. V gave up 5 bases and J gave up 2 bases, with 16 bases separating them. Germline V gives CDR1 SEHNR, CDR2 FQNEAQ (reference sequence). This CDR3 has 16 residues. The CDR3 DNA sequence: TGTGCCAGCAGCCGGATGACCGATTGGACCTACAATGAGCAGTTCTTC. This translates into CASSRMTDWTYNEQFF.

The CDR3 DNA follows: TGTGCCAGCAGCCTTCCGACTCCCCAGCAGTTCTTC. Translating it yields CASSLPTPQQFF. V usage is TRBV6-6 and J usage is TRBJ2-1, with D hard to call. The V and J ends lost 6 bases and 11 bases respectively, with 14 bases between them. This CDR3 has 12 residues. Per germline, CDR1 MNHNY and CDR2 SVGAGI (reference sequence).

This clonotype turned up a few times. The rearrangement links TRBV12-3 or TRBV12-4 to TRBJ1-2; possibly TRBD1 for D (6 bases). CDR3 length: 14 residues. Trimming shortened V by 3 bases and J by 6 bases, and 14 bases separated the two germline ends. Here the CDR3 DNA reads TGTGCCAGCAGTTTTGGGGGGGCAGGAAATGGCTACACCTTC. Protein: CASSFGGAGNGYTF.

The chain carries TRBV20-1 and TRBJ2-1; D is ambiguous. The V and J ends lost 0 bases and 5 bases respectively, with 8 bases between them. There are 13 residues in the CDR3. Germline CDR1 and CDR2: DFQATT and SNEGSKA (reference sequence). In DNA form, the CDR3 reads TGCAGTGCTAGAGATCGACGGAACAATGAGCAGTTCTTC. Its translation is CSARDRRNNEQFF.